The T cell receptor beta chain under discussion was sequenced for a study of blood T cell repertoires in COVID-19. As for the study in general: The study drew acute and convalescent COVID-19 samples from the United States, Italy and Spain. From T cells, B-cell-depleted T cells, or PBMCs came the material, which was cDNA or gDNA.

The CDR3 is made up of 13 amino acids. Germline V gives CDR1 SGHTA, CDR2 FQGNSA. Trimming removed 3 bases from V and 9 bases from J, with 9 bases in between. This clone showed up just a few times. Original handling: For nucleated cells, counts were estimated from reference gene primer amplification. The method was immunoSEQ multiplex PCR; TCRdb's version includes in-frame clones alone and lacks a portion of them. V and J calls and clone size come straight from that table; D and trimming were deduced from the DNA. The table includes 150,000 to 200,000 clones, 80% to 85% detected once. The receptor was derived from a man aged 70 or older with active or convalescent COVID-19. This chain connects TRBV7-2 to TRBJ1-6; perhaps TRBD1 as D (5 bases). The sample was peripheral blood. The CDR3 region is CASSFPGGSPLHF. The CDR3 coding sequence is TGTGCCAGCAGCTTCCCGGGGGGTTCACCCCTCCACTTT.